This T cell receptor (beta chain) was identified during a study of PD-L1 blockade in urothelial cancer. Study-level information: Atezolizumab therapy began for patients in 2014, dosed at 1,200 mg intravenously every 3 weeks.

Synthetic TCR analog templates were spiked into all PCRs individually. Sequencing was performed with immunoSEQ multiplex PCR; in TCRdb, only in-frame clones are kept and a portion is missing. Here the sample spans tens of thousands of clones, about 86% being singletons. In germline, CDR1 is MGHRA, CDR2 YSYEKL. J lost 7 bases, V lost 3 bases, and 9 bases had no gene match. The CDR3 totals 16 residues. The clonotype was recovered from a man aged 50-60 years with urothelial cancer. The sample consisted of PBMCs, taken around atezolizumab (anti-PD-L1) treatment. This chain connects TRBV4-1 to TRBJ1-6, with 7 positions matching TRBD1. The CDR3 region has the DNA TGCGCCAGCAGCCAGAGCGTAGGGGGCCAGAATTCACCCCTCCACTTT. It yields the protein CASSQSVGGQNSPLHF.